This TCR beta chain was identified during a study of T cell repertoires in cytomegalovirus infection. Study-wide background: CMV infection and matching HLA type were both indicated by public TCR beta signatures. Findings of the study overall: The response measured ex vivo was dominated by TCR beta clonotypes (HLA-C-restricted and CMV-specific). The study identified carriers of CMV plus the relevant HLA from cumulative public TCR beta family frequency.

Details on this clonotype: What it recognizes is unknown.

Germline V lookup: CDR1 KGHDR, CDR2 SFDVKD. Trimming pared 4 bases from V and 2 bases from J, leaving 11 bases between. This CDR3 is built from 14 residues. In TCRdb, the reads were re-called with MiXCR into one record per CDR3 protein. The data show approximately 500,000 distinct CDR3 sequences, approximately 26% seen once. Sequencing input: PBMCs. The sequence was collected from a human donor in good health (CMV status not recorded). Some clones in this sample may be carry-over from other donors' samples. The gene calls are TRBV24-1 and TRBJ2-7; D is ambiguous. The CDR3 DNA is TGTGCCACCAGTGACCCGACAAAAGCCTACGAGCAGTACTTC. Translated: CATSDPTKAYEQYF.